This TCR beta chain was sequenced for a study of identical twins' blood T cells (dated by TCRdb to the early 2010s). Background for the entire study: Around 49 million Illumina reads were obtained across roughly 12 libraries, of which six were alpha-chain libraries and six were beta-chain libraries. To assess how genetics influences repertoire formation, the study used next-generation sequencing to compare the TCR alpha and beta chain repertoires of three pairs of monozygous twins.

Six healthy women forming three monozygous twin pairs were used as donors. All three twin pairs had been raised together and were thought likely to have encountered the same vaccines and infectious agents. RNA was isolated from peripheral blood mononuclear cells and used to prepare TCR cDNA libraries. The germline V gene sets CDR1 to SNHLY and CDR2 to FYNNEI. Spanning cysteine to phenylalanine, the CDR3 consists of 15 amino acids. Of the read, only the CDR3 DNA is kept; its 45 bases are in frame from base 1. The trim is 5 bases for V and 0 bases for J, with a gap of 10 bases between the germline ends. Here is what the overall study found, with its caveats: Independent studies were stated to be required to validate the proposed role of the TCRalpha J segment in MHC recognition during thymic selection. Among the most abundant TCRbeta clonotypes, every donor shared more CDR3 sequences with her own twin than with unrelated donors. Because the twins were raised together, environmental influences could not be ruled out as an explanation for the similarity between twins. Twin pairs were reported to be markedly more alike in V gene usage than unrelated donors were, even when looking at non-selected out-of-frame TCRbeta clonotypes. The number of CDR3 clonotypes shared between two donors was mainly determined by the product of the cloneset sizes of the two donors, and no clear deviation from this trend was shown by twins.

Only a few counts were recorded for this clonotype. It has no known antigen specificity. Base qualities are not recorded, but no much larger clone differs from it by a single base. Library preparation used 5' RACE. This sample was sequenced with an Illumina Genome Analyzer IIx. To prepare the RNA-based TCR cDNA libraries, a previously described protocol was followed, with several modifications. To prevent cross-contamination, sample-specific barcodes were added to both ends of each TCR cDNA library during cDNA synthesis and amplification. In the source study's methods: Each individual had between about 85,000 and nearly 550,000 identified clonotypes, and each library contained about 2 to 3.6 million CDR3-containing reads. Reads with improper barcode index combinations were discarded, after which clonesets were built for each library with the MiTCR software. While assembling CDR3 clonotypes, MiTCR filtered or rescued low-quality reads and corrected PCR and sequencing errors. Artificial out-of-frame clonotypes were mapped to in-frame sequences, with one indel allowed in the CDR3, and then removed. Similarity of V and J gene usage between donors was measured as Jensen-Shannon divergence divided by mean entropy. TCRdb reprocessing: public reads trimmed at Q25 with fastp, clones called with MiXCR, in-frame beta chains kept. CDR3 protein duplicates are merged, each entry listing the most common genes and DNA. The V and J calls and clone size come from TCRdb's table, not from the authors' own analysis. This sample is represented by roughly 380,000 distinct CDR3 sequences; over 25% of them were singletons. The top ten clonotypes cover roughly 5.5% of the sample.

Material for sequencing was PBMCs. This sequence originates from a woman aged 18-49 years in good health. This chain joins TRBV2 to TRBJ2-2, with an unclear D gene assignment. The CDR3 region has the sequence CASSPIMSNTGELFF. The DNA sequence is given as TGTGCCAGCAGTCCAATCATGTCGAACACCGGGGAGCTGTTTTTT.